The 8 T cell receptor beta chains presented below share a single source sample, sequenced in a study of identifying expanded T cells in peripheral blood. Method: immunoSEQ multiplex PCR; TCRdb's copy keeps in-frame clones and lacks some. This table holds 70,000 to 100,000 clones, 88% found once. The sequenced sample was blood. Source of these receptors: a person aged 18 to 75 in good health.

The chain uses TRBV25-1 and TRBJ2-7; TRBD1 agrees at 9 bases. In germline, CDR1 is MGHDK, CDR2 SYGVNS. The CDR3 loop spans 16 amino acids. The J segment lost 5 bases and the V segment lost 1 base, leaving 9 bases of the junction unmatched. The CDR3 DNA reads TGTGCCAGCAGTGAATCCAGTTCGGGACAGGGTAACGAGCAGTACTTC. Translated, it gives CASSESSSGQGNEQYF.

The chain carries TRBV28 and TRBJ1-1, with no clear D. CDR1 is MDHEN, CDR2 SYDVKM, per germline. Trimming removed 6 bases at V and 0 bases at J, with 11 bases between. This CDR3 spans 14 amino acids. CDR3 residues: CASSPRAMNTEAFF. The CDR3 DNA follows: TGTGCCAGCAGCCCAAGGGCTATGAACACTGAAGCTTTCTTT.

The V gene is TRBV14, the J gene TRBJ1-2; TRBD1 matches at 7 bases. The CDR3 length is 15 residues. J lost 5 bases, V lost 3 bases, and 9 bases had no gene match. Germline V gene data show CDR1 as SGHDN and CDR2 as FVKESK. The CDR3 DNA reads as TGTGCCAGCAGCCAGACAGGGAGGGCAGGGTATGGCTACACCTTC. Amino acid sequence: CASSQTGRAGYGYTF.

This rearrangement joins TRBV7-2 to TRBJ2-1; D is unresolved. Germline CDR1 and CDR2: SGHTA and FQGNSA. CDR3 length: 11 amino acids. The V end lost 4 bases, the J end lost 14 bases, and 12 bases lay between the germline ends. The CDR3 DNA reads TGTGCCAGCAGCTCGGCCCTAGAGGAGTTCTTC. Amino acids: CASSSALEEFF.

The chain links TRBV5-6 to TRBJ2-5, with a weak D call TRBD1 (5 bases). The V end was cut by 3 bases, the J end by 7 bases, with 22 bases between. There are 16 residues in the CDR3. Germline assignment: CDR1 SGHDT and CDR2 YYEEEE. The CDR3 DNA reads as TGTGCCAGCAGCTGGGGCACGGCAACCCCCGGTGTGACCCAGTACTTC. Amino acids: CASSWGTATPGVTQYF.

With regard to this clone: Distinct nucleotide sequences in the sample also encode this CDR3. This sequence joins TRBV29-1 and TRBJ1-5; D is unclear. The germline V gene encodes CDR1 SQVTM and CDR2 ANQGSEA. The V end lost 4 bases, the J end lost 0 bases, and 7 bases lay between the germline ends. The CDR3 has 13 amino acids. The CDR3 sequence: CSVAENSNQPQHF. In nucleotides, the CDR3 is TGCAGCGTTGCTGAAAATAGCAATCAGCCCCAGCATTTT.

The genes are TRBV2 and TRBJ1-4, with a weak D call TRBD1 (5 bases). Germline V gives CDR1 SNHLY, CDR2 FYNNEI. This CDR3 is built from 16 residues. V was cut by 5 bases and J by 3 bases, with 16 bases left in between. This chain's CDR3 is CASSPPPGTSNEKLFF. The DNA of the CDR3 is TGTGCCAGCAGTCCCCCTCCCGGGACCTCTAATGAAAAACTGTTTTTT. The complete variable domain, with remaining parts taken from reference TRBV2 and TRBJ1-4, reads EPEVTQTPSHQVTQMGQEVILRCVPISNHLYFYWYRQILGQKVEFLVSFYNNEISEKSEIFDDQFSVERPDGSNFTLKIRSTKLEDSAMYFCASSPPPGTSNEKLFFGSGTQLSVL.

The chain carries TRBV19 and TRBJ1-1; D is uncertain. The CDR3 is 14 amino acids. Germline-derived CDR1 and CDR2 are LNHDA and SQIVND (reference sequence). Trimming cost V 4 bases and J 1 base, with 10 bases left between them. CDR3 in amino acids: CASSKPSKNTEAFF. CDR3 sequence (DNA): TGTGCCAGTAGTAAGCCCAGTAAGAACACTGAAGCTTTCTTT.